The T cell receptor beta chain described here comes from a study of blood T cell repertoires in COVID-19. Per the germline V gene, CDR1 is LGHNT and CDR2 is FRNRAP. The length of the CDR3 is 13 residues. Trimming stripped 3 bases from V and 1 base from J, with 6 bases between. The data were produced by immunoSEQ multiplex PCR, yet TCRdb's version contains in-frame clones alone and is incomplete. The repertoire has 70,000 to 80,000 clones, roughly 90% of them found once; the top ten carry almost 6.5%. The chain has TRBV12-5 and TRBJ1-1, with D possibly being TRBD1 (6 bases). The sequence derives from a woman in her forties or fifties with acute or convalescent COVID-19. Sequencing was done on a sample of peripheral blood. CDR3 coding DNA: TGTGCTAGTGGTTTAGGGGGGAACACTGAAGCTTTCTTT. This encodes CASGLGGNTEAFF.